Sequencing of this T cell receptor beta chain was carried out in a study of cytomegalovirus exposure and HLA in healthy donors. It was with 60 Vbeta and 13 Jbeta primers that the PCR ran. Measured with immunoSEQ multiplex PCR; TCRdb has only the in-frame clones, and not every one. The sample contains roughly 100,000 clones, 82% of which appear only once. CDR1 is MNHEY, CDR2 SVGAGI, per germline. The CDR3 loop spans 14 amino acids. Deletions cut 2 bases from V and 5 bases from J, with 13 bases between. The chain has TRBV6-5 and TRBJ2-7; possibly TRBD2 for D (6 bases). This receptor was taken from a man in his fifties in good health and CMV-seronegative. The sample consisted of PBMCs. CDR3 in DNA: TGTGCCAGCAGTTACCGGGGGAGCAGCCACGAGCAGTACTTC. Protein: CASSYRGSSHEQYF.